The source of this TCR beta chain is a study of blood T cell repertoires in COVID-19. Study in general: Specimens from acute and convalescent COVID-19 originated in the United States, Italy and Spain. The analysed material was cDNA or gDNA that came from T cells, B-cell-depleted T cells, or PBMCs.

In the source study's methods: Reference gene primer amplification gave nucleated cell count estimates. Data came from immunoSEQ multiplex PCR; TCRdb stores just in-frame clones and leaves some out. The DNA gave D and trimming, while V, J and clone size come from that table. Of about 27,000 clones listed, around 80% are singletons. Germline V gene sequence: CDR1 MDHEN, CDR2 SYDVKM. The J segment lost 2 bases and the V segment lost 4 bases, leaving 2 bases of the junction unmatched. The CDR3 length is 14 residues. The rearrangement links TRBV28 to TRBJ1-2; the match to TRBD1 covers 9 bases. The sequence was obtained from a woman at least 80 years old with acute or convalescent COVID-19. Sequencing input: peripheral blood. The CDR3 region is CASSSGTGNYGYTF. The CDR3 DNA reads as TGTGCCAGCAGTTCGGGGACAGGGAACTATGGCTACACCTTC.